This entry is about one T cell receptor (beta chain). Its matching antigen is unknown. These data belong to a study of shared clonotypes between healthy human individuals. The wider study: Each donor's CD4 naive and CD4 memory cells filled three plates apiece, CD8 naive two, and CD8 memory one.

Generated by immunoSEQ multiplex PCR, the TCRdb table keeps only in-frame clones and is missing some. The sample has roughly 1.5 million clones, approximately 98% seen once. Study results and caveats: Clonotypes which were not shared had lower generation probabilities than clonotypes that all four donors shared. Clonotype sharing across several donors was observed for roughly 5% of naive CD4 clonotypes. The represented genetic and exposure-history diversity was limited by the small number of donors.

The CDR3 consists of 14 residues. Germline V CDR1 and CDR2: MNHNY, SVGAGI (reference sequence). Between the trimmed V and J ends, which lost 2 bases and 4 bases, there was a span of 8 bases. Material for sequencing was naive CD4+ T cells sorted from blood. Documented subset: CD45RA+ positively selected. The J gene is TRBJ2-2, the V gene TRBV6-6, with D hard to call. The receptor comes from a man aged 25-40 years in good health. As DNA, the CDR3 is TGTGCCAGCAGTTACGAGGCAACCACCGGGGAGCTGTTTTTT. Protein: CASSYEATTGELFF.